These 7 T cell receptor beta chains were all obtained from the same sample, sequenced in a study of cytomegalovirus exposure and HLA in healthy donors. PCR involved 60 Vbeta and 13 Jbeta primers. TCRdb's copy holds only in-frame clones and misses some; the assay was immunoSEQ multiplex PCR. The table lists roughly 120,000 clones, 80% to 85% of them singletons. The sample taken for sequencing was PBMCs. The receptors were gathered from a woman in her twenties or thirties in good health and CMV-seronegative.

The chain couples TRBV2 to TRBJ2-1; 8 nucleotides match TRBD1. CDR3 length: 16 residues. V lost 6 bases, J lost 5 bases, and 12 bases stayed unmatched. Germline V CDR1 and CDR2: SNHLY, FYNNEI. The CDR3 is CASSSGPGGYHNEQFF. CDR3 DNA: TGTGCCAGCAGCTCAGGGCCAGGGGGCTACCACAATGAGCAGTTCTTC.

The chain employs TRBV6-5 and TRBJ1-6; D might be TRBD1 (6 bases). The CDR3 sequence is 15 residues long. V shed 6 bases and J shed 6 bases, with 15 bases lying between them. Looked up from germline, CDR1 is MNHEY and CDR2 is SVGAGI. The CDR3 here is CASSPGQSFNSPLHF. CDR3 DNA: TGTGCCAGCAGCCCCGGACAGTCTTTTAATTCACCCCTCCACTTT.

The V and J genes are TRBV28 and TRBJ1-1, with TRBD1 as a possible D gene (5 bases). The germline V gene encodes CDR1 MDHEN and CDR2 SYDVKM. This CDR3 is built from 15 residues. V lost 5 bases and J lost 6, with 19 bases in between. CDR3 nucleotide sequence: TGTGCCAGCAGTCTGGGCCCCTCCAGGGCCCCTGAAGCTTTCTTT. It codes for CASSLGPSRAPEAFF.

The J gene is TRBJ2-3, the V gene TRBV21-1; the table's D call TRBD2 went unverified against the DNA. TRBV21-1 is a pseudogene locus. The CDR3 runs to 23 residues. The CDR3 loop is CASSKHIAPGHPTGLAGTDTQYF. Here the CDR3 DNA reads TGTGCCAGCAGCAAACACATCGCGCCGGGACACCCAACGGGACTAGCAGGGACAGATACGCAGTATTTT.

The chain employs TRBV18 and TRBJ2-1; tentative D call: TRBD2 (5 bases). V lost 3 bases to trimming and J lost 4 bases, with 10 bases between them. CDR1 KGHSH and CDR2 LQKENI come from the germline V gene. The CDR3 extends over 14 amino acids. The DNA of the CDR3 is TGTGCCAGCTCACCGTCGACTACTTACAATGAGCAGTTCTTC. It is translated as CASSPSTTYNEQFF.

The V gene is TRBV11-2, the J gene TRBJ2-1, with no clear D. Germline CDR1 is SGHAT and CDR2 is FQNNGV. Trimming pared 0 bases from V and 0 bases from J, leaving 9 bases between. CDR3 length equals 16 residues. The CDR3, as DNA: TGTGCCAGCAGCTTAGAGCGTTCTGCCTCCTACAATGAGCAGTTCTTC. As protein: CASSLERSASYNEQFF.

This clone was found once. Here the CDR3 DNA reads TGTGCCAGCATCCGTGGAAACACCATATATTTT. Translated: CASIRGNTIYF. The chain couples TRBV6-1 to TRBJ1-3; no clear D gene. The germline CDR1 and CDR2 sequences are MNHNS and SASEGT. CDR3 size: 11 residues. V was pared by 7 bases and J by 3 bases, with 4 bases between.